A selection of T cell receptor beta chains follows, all from one sample in a study of beta chain features in type 1 diabetes. Some clones are missing from TCRdb's copy, which holds only in-frame ones; the method was immunoSEQ multiplex PCR. The data contain more than 100,000 clones, under 30% of them seen just once; the ten biggest clones take up 0.5% to 0.55%. Sample: central memory CD4+ T cells from blood. Receptors originate from a woman between 18 and 30 years old with type 1 diabetes. CDR3s include the opening cysteine and the closing phenylalanine or tryptophan. D genes are given only for firm matches. The size entry is marked missing in some rows and otherwise reads once, few, many or a size class.

clone size: .
J gene: TRBJ2-1
D gene: TRBD2
CDR3 length: 15
V gene: TRBV5-1
CDR3 DNA: TGCGCCAGCTCCCTAGCGGGAGCCCTCTACAATGAGCAGTTCTTC
CDR3 protein: CASSLAGALYNEQFF

clone size: .
J gene: TRBJ1-4
D gene: .
CDR3 length: 16
V gene: TRBV15
CDR3 DNA: TGTGCCACCAGCAGAGGAAGCGGAGAACTTAATGAAAAACTGTTTTTT
CDR3 protein: CATSRGSGELNEKLFF

clone size: .
J gene: TRBJ2-4
D gene: .
CDR3 length: 16
V gene: TRBV7-9
CDR3 DNA: TGTGCCAGCAGCTTAGTAATGGGCCTAGCCAAAAACATTCAGTACTTC
CDR3 protein: CASSLVMGLAKNIQYF

clone size: few
J gene: TRBJ2-1
D gene: TRBD2
CDR3 length: 15
V gene: TRBV5-6
CDR3 DNA: TGTGCCAGCAGTTTCGGACTAGCGGGAGACAATGAGCAGTTCTTC
CDR3 protein: CASSFGLAGDNEQFF

clone size: .
J gene: TRBJ2-1
D gene: .
CDR3 length: 14
V gene: TRBV6-5
CDR3 DNA: TGTGCCAGCAGTGCCCCGGGCTCCTACAATGAGCAGTTCTTC
CDR3 protein: CASSAPGSYNEQFF

clone size: few
J gene: TRBJ1-2
D gene: TRBD1
CDR3 length: 13
V gene: TRBV28
CDR3 DNA: TGTGCCAGCAGGGGCAGGGGGAACTATGGCTACACCTTC
CDR3 protein: CASRGRGNYGYTF

clone size: .
J gene: TRBJ2-7
D gene: .
CDR3 length: 14
V gene: TRBV6-5
CDR3 DNA: TGTGCCAGCAGTTACTCGAAACAGAAACACGAGCAGTACTTC
CDR3 protein: CASSYSKQKHEQYF

clone size: .
J gene: TRBJ2-1
D gene: TRBD2
CDR3 length: 16
V gene: TRBV15
CDR3 DNA: TGTGCCACCAGCAGATCGGGACTAGCGGGGCACAATGAGCAGTTCTTC
CDR3 protein: CATSRSGLAGHNEQFF

clone size: .
J gene: TRBJ1-4
D gene: .
CDR3 length: 17
V gene: TRBV6-1
CDR3 DNA: TGTGCCAGCAGTGAAGCGGGAGATAGGGTTTTGAATGAAAAACTGTTTTTT
CDR3 protein: CASSEAGDRVLNEKLFF

clone size: .
J gene: TRBJ2-1
D gene: TRBD2
CDR3 length: 14
V gene: TRBV5-1
CDR3 DNA: TGCGCCAGCAGCGTTAGCGGGATCTACAATGAGCAGTTCTTC
CDR3 protein: CASSVSGIYNEQFF

clone size: few
J gene: TRBJ2-5
D gene: .
CDR3 length: 16
V gene: TRBV6-1
CDR3 DNA: TGTGCCAGCAGTGAAATGTCGGGATGGTCCCGGGAGACCCAGTACTTC
CDR3 protein: CASSEMSGWSRETQYF

clone size: .
J gene: TRBJ2-1
D gene: TRBD2
CDR3 length: 17
V gene: TRBV5-1
CDR3 DNA: TGCGCCAGCAGCTTGGAGATACCGGGACTAGCTGTACATGAGCAGTTCTTC
CDR3 protein: CASSLEIPGLAVHEQFF

clone size: .
J gene: TRBJ1-2
D gene: .
CDR3 length: 13
V gene: TRBV25-1
CDR3 DNA: TGTGCCAGCAGTCAGGGTCTACTCTATGGCTACACCTTC
CDR3 protein: CASSQGLLYGYTF

clone size: .
J gene: TRBJ1-2
D gene: .
CDR3 length: 14
V gene: TRBV28
CDR3 DNA: TGTGCCAGCAGTTTAGGGTTGGGGGGGCATGGCTACACCTTC
CDR3 protein: CASSLGLGGHGYTF

clone size: .
J gene: TRBJ2-1
D gene: TRBD2
CDR3 length: 13
V gene: TRBV7-2
CDR3 DNA: TGTGCCAGCAGCTTAGGACTAGCTGTTGAGCAGTTCTTC
CDR3 protein: CASSLGLAVEQFF

clone size: few
J gene: TRBJ2-1
D gene: TRBD2
CDR3 length: 15
V gene: TRBV7-9
CDR3 DNA: TGTGCCAGCAGCTTGGCCCTAGCGGGACTTAGAGAGCAGTTCTTC
CDR3 protein: CASSLALAGLREQFF

clone size: few
J gene: TRBJ2-1
D gene: TRBD2
CDR3 length: 13
V gene: TRBV2
CDR3 DNA: TGTGCCAGCAGACTAGCGACCTACAATGAGCAGTTCTTC
CDR3 protein: CASRLATYNEQFF

clone size: .
J gene: TRBJ2-2
D gene: .
CDR3 length: 14
V gene: TRBV11-3
CDR3 DNA: TGTGCCAGCAGCTTAGTGCGAGCGTCCGGGGAGCTGTTTTTT
CDR3 protein: CASSLVRASGELFF

clone size: few
J gene: TRBJ2-3
D gene: TRBD2
CDR3 length: 22
V gene: TRBV4-3
CDR3 DNA: TGCGCCAGCAGCCAAGGGGCCGGGACTAGCGGGAGGGCCGGAGGAGGCACAGATACGCAGTATTTT
CDR3 protein: CASSQGAGTSGRAGGGTDTQYF

clone size: few
J gene: TRBJ2-5
D gene: .
CDR3 length: 16
V gene: TRBV21-1
CDR3 DNA: TGTGCCAGCAGTTACCGGATGCAGGGTCGAGGAGAGACCCAGTACTTC
CDR3 protein: CASSYRMQGRGETQYF

clone size: few
J gene: TRBJ2-2
D gene: TRBD1
CDR3 length: 15
V gene: TRBV25-1
CDR3 DNA: TGTGCCAGCAGCCGACAGGGTCCAAACACCGGGGAGCTGTTTTTT
CDR3 protein: CASSRQGPNTGELFF

clone size: .
J gene: TRBJ1-5
D gene: .
CDR3 length: 16
V gene: TRBV19
CDR3 DNA: TGTGCCAGTAGTATTGGCGAGGGTTTAAGCAATCAGCCCCAGCATTTT
CDR3 protein: CASSIGEGLSNQPQHF

clone size: .
J gene: TRBJ2-4
D gene: .
CDR3 length: 14
V gene: TRBV6-5
CDR3 DNA: TGTGCCAGCAGACCCAGGGGCTTGCGAGACATTCAGTACTTC
CDR3 protein: CASRPRGLRDIQYF

clone size: few
J gene: TRBJ1-2
D gene: .
CDR3 length: 12
V gene: TRBV30
CDR3 DNA: TGTGCCTGGAGCCCCAGGGGATATGGCTACACCTTC
CDR3 protein: CAWSPRGYGYTF

clone size: .
J gene: TRBJ1-2
D gene: .
CDR3 length: 12
V gene: TRBV6-5
CDR3 DNA: TGTGCCAGCAGTTACGGAGGGTATGGCTACACCTTC
CDR3 protein: CASSYGGYGYTF

clone size: .
J gene: TRBJ1-4
D gene: .
CDR3 length: 14
V gene: TRBV27
CDR3 DNA: TGTGCCGCCGGGGGTGGGGCTACTAATGAAAAACTGTTTTTT
CDR3 protein: CAAGGGATNEKLFF

clone size: .
J gene: TRBJ2-2
D gene: TRBD2
CDR3 length: 15
V gene: TRBV10-2
CDR3 DNA: TGCGCCAGCAGTGGTAGCGGGGGGAACACCGGGGAGCTGTTTTTT
CDR3 protein: CASSGSGGNTGELFF